This T cell receptor (beta chain) was captured in a study of blood T cells in healthy people across ages. Primers used in a second PCR of about 6 to 11 cycles were a sample-barcoded 5' primer and a J-beta primer mix. Via MiXCR, TCRdb re-called the 5' RACE reads, giving one row per CDR3 protein. The data show about 1.6 million distinct CDR3 sequences, roughly 32% seen once. Germline-derived CDR1 and CDR2 are SGHRS and YFSETQ. The length of the CDR3 is 15 residues. Trimming removed 0 bases from V and 4 bases from J, with 14 bases in between. The source material was blood. This TCR was recovered from a woman between 25 and 40 years old in good health. V is TRBV5-1 and J is TRBJ2-7; TRBD1 might be the D (6 bases). CDR3 residues: CASSLARDNQYEQYF. Here the CDR3 DNA reads TGCGCCAGCAGCTTGGCCCGGGACAATCAGTACGAGCAGTACTTC.